This T cell receptor beta chain came from a study of T-cell memory formation after mild COVID-19 (dated by TCRdb to 2020 to 2022). At the level of the whole study: TCR sequence clusters from the two donors were largely donor specific. In two donors, T-cell clones that expanded and contracted after mild COVID-19 were tracked by sequencing TCRalpha and TCRbeta repertoires over time. The cohort was made up of two young adult volunteers, one female and one male, who were previously healthy.

Relative to germline, V is missing 6 bases and J is missing 5 bases, with 4 bases of the junction outside any gene match. Reading from cysteine to phenylalanine, the CDR3 counts 12 amino acids. Of the read, only the CDR3 DNA is kept; its 36 bases are in frame from base 1. The germline V gene (reference sequence) yields GTSNPN for CDR1 and SVGIG for CDR2. Instrument on record: Illumina NovaSeq 6000. TCRalpha and TCRbeta cDNA libraries were built by 5'RACE with constant-segment primers, adding sample barcodes and unique molecular identifiers. Trizol reagent was used to extract RNA from every sample. Libraries were amplified in two PCR steps, with a second sample barcode and Illumina TruSeq adapters added in the second step. Sequencing of the libraries was done on an Illumina NovaSeq, producing 2 x 150 bp paired-end reads. Per the source publication's procedure: With migec v1.2.7, reads were demultiplexed and then collapsed into UMI-guided consensus sequences. Using mixcr v2.1.11, the UMI consensuses were aligned to TRA and TRB V and J templates and assembled into clonotypes. A clonotype was counted as expanded or contracted only if both edgeR and NoisET called the change significant, with noise models trained on biological replicates. For edgeR calls, the thresholds were a false discovery rate-adjusted p below 0.01 and a log2 fold-change of 1. PCA with hierarchical clustering of max-normalized trajectories of the 1000 most abundant clonotypes was used as exploratory dynamics analysis. Separately sequenced CD4+ and CD8+ repertoires were used to assign a CD4 or CD8 phenotype to each responding clone. TCRdb itself trimmed the public reads at Q25 with fastp, ran MiXCR and retained productive beta chains. Rows with one shared CDR3 protein collapse into an entry with the most common genes and DNA. TCRdb, not the authors, supplied the V and J calls. Within this sample are a few hundred thousand distinct CDR3 sequences, with approximately 21% of them counted one time only. Approximately 8.4% of the sample is in the top ten clones.

Ficoll-Paque density gradient centrifugation was used to isolate PBMCs. Findings and caveats that apply to the study as a whole: The detection of some responding clones in pre-infection memory suggests that pre-existing cross-reactive memory T cells joined the SARS-CoV-2 response. Contracting CD4+ clones appeared mostly in the CM and EM memory subsets, whereas CD8+ clones were enriched in EMRA. The second-wave clones that peaked on day 37 were not confirmed to be SARS-CoV-2 specific. Clones that contracted from day 15 to 85 showed balanced CD4/CD8 phenotypes, whereas a second wave of clones that expanded from day 15 to 37 leaned towards CD4+. The study included only a couple of mild cases, and larger cohorts that include severe cases with pre-infection samples were judged to be necessary.

Concerning this clonotype: Its cognate antigen has yet to be identified. Per-base quality was not reported, and no clone a single base away is much larger than it.

The sequence links TRBV30 to TRBJ2-3, and 8 junction bases match TRBD1. The TCR sequence derives from an adult woman who had mild COVID-19 (a few samples of this study predate the infection). The sample titles of this study are shuffled in the database, so cell type and time point are left out; the donor was told from shared clones. The sequencing input was PBMCs or a T cell subset sorted from them (not recorded which). DNA sequence: TGTGCCTGCTGGGACAGGCTAGATACGCAGTATTTT. Its coded protein is CACWDRLDTQYF.